One sample yielded the 8 T cell receptor beta chains listed below, sequenced in a study of blood T cell repertoires in COVID-19 (dated by TCRdb to about 2020). Receptor amplification or capture employed the immunoSEQ multiplex PCR assay. This is the immuneACCESS table as TCRdb keeps it, with only in-frame sequences that have V and J called. A part of the clones is gone; compared with another copy, unresolved V genes explain less than half, and the rest is unexplained. Counted in this sample were 250,000 or so clones; about 90% of them appeared once. The ten largest clones represent 2% to 3% of the sample. Sequenced input: peripheral blood. These receptors all stem from a man aged 25 to 45 with COVID-19, enrolled during active disease.

The rearrangement joins TRBV10-3 to TRBJ1-1; TRBD1 agrees at 12 bases. J lost 7 bases, V lost 6 bases, and 9 bases had no gene match. CDR3 length equals 15 residues. Germline V lookup: CDR1 ENHRY, CDR2 SYGVKD. CDR3 coding DNA: TGTGCCATCAGGGGACAGGGGGCGAAAGGAAATGAAGCTTTCTTT. Translated: CAIRGQGAKGNEAFF.

The rearrangement uses TRBV10-3 and TRBJ1-1, with 7 bases identical to TRBD1. The CDR3 covers 13 residues. J lost 4 bases, V lost 4 bases, and 3 bases had no gene match. In germline, CDR1 is ENHRY, CDR2 SYGVKD. This chain's CDR3 is CAISGQGSTEAFF. The CDR3 nucleotides read TGTGCCATCAGTGGACAGGGATCCACTGAAGCTTTCTTT.

V usage is TRBV7-9 and J usage is TRBJ1-2; tentatively, D is TRBD1 (5 bases). Germline values: CDR1 SEHNR, CDR2 FQNEAQ (reference sequence). The V end lost 1 base, the J end lost 5 bases, and 8 bases lay between the germline ends. The CDR3 covers 13 residues. The CDR3 loop is CASSLGSGYGYTF. In nucleotides, the CDR3 is TGTGCCAGCAGCTTAGGGTCAGGGTATGGCTACACCTTC.

The chain combines TRBV5-1 with TRBJ2-7; TRBD1 matches 7 bases. V lost 7 bases, J lost 3 bases, and 7 bases stayed unmatched. CDR3 length equals 13 residues. Germline CDR1 SGHRS, CDR2 YFSETQ. CDR3 DNA: TGCGCCAGCGCTATGACAGGGTACTACGAGCAGTACTTC. Encoded protein: CASAMTGYYEQYF.

The V gene is TRBV5-6, the J gene TRBJ2-2; 9 bases are shared with TRBD1. The germline V gene has CDR1 SGHDT and CDR2 YYEEEE. The CDR3 has 15 amino acids. Trimming cost V 2 bases and J 7 bases; bases outside gene matches: 6. CDR3 sequence: CASSLGTGKIGELFF. In nucleotides, the CDR3 is TGTGCCAGCAGCTTAGGGACAGGGAAGATCGGGGAGCTGTTTTTT.

CDR3 sequence: CASSAYRVGTEAFF. CDR3 bases: TGTGCCAGCAGCGCGTACAGGGTCGGCACTGAAGCTTTCTTT. The J gene is TRBJ1-1, the V gene TRBV9; D perhaps matches TRBD1 (6 bases). V lost 3 bases to trimming and J lost 4 bases, with 13 bases between them. Germline lookup yields CDR1 SGDLS and CDR2 YYNGEE. The length of the CDR3 is 14 residues.

The chain links TRBV29-1 to TRBJ2-2, with D tentatively TRBD1 (6 bases). This CDR3 comprises 15 residues. CDR1 and CDR2 (germline): SQVTM, ANQGSEA. With 3 bases removed from V and 0 bases from J, the gap between germline ends came to 11 bases. CDR3 loop: CSVELKGANTGELFF. The CDR3 DNA reads TGCAGCGTTGAGTTAAAGGGGGCGAACACCGGGGAGCTGTTTTTT.

Here the CDR3 DNA reads TGTGCCAGCAGCCCGATGGACAGCGCACTGAACACTGAAGCTTTCTTT. Translating gives CASSPMDSALNTEAFF. The V and J genes are TRBV7-2 and TRBJ1-1; possible D gene TRBD1, 6 bases. Trimming left V 5 bases short and J 0 bases short, with 16 bases between. The V gene's germline CDR1 is SGHTA and CDR2 FQGNSA. CDR3 size: 16 residues.